These 27 T cell receptor beta chains share one sample of origin, sequenced in a study of OX40 agonist ivuxolimab in advanced cancers. Clones were read by immunoSEQ multiplex PCR, and TCRdb kept only the in-frame ones, dropping some. This sample carries around 15,000 clones, 70% of them seen once, and the ten largest clones take 35% to 40%. The sample in question was CD4+ or CD8+ T cells sorted from blood, obtained in a trial of the OX40 agonist ivuxolimab. The receptor set was obtained from an adult with an advanced solid tumor such as melanoma, head and neck, liver or kidney cancer.

The chain uses TRBV2 and TRBJ1-4; 7 bases agree with TRBD1. This CDR3 region has 13 residues. Germline V gene lookup returns CDR1 SNHLY and CDR2 FYNNEI. The junction had 2 bases not matched to a gene; V was cut back by 7 bases and J by 3 bases. The CDR3 loop is CASKGTANEKLFF. CDR3 nucleotides: TGTGCCAGCAAGGGGACAGCTAATGAAAAACTGTTTTTT.

In this sample, this clone turned up once. This rearrangement joins TRBV6-1 to TRBJ1-1; D is undetermined. The CDR3 is 14 residues long. Germline-derived CDR1 and CDR2 are MNHNS and SASEGT. The V end was cut by 4 bases, the J end by 11 bases, with 20 bases between. CDR3 nucleotide sequence: TGTGCCAGCAGTGCATACCAGGAGTATGTGGAGGCTTTCTTT. This codes for CASSAYQEYVEAFF.

This clone was seen more than once but under ten times. J is TRBJ2-3 and V is TRBV7-2; no definite D call. V shed 2 bases and J shed 3 bases, with 12 bases lying between them. The CDR3 length is 15 residues. Germline CDR1 is SGHTA and CDR2 is FQGNSA. CDR3 sequence (DNA): TGTGCCAGCAGCTTACTGGCTAGTTTAACAGATACGCAGTATTTT. Translating gives CASSLLASLTDTQYF.

The V gene is TRBV4-1, the J gene TRBJ1-5; D is perhaps TRBD1 (5 bases). Germline-derived CDR1 and CDR2 are MGHRA and YSYEKL. Deletions cut 4 bases from V and 3 bases from J, with 10 bases between. The CDR3 totals 14 residues. CDR3 amino acids: CASSLTGFNQPQHF. CDR3 DNA sequence: TGCGCCAGCAGCCTCACAGGATTCAATCAGCCCCAGCATTTT.

This clone was found a few times. The chain recombines TRBV7-9 with TRBJ2-7; no clear D. The length of the CDR3 is 14 residues. Trimming took 0 bases from V and 3 from J, leaving 9 bases between them. Germline CDR1 reads SEHNR; CDR2 reads FQNEAQ (reference sequence). The CDR3 loop is CASSLAGSVYEQYF. CDR3 sequence (DNA): TGTGCCAGCAGCTTAGCGGGAAGTGTCTACGAGCAGTACTTC.

This sequence joins TRBV20-1 and TRBJ2-7; a weak D match, TRBD1 (5 bases). CDR3 length: 11 amino acids. Germline V gene sequence: CDR1 DFQATT, CDR2 SNEGSKA (reference sequence). With 7 bases removed from V and 4 bases from J, the gap between germline ends came to 11 bases. Here the CDR3 reads CSGQTEYEQYF. The CDR3 nucleotides read TGCAGTGGCCAGACAGAATACGAGCAGTACTTC.

The chain employs TRBV7-9 and TRBJ2-5; D is uncertain. V gave up 1 base and J gave up 2 bases, with 5 bases separating them. This CDR3 has 13 residues. Germline values: CDR1 SEHNR, CDR2 FQNEAQ (reference sequence). The CDR3 loop reads CASSLEIQETQYF. DNA of the CDR3: TGTGCCAGCAGCTTAGAAATACAAGAGACCCAGTACTTC.

J is TRBJ2-2 and V is TRBV18, with D perhaps TRBD1 or TRBD2 (5 bases each). V dropped 5 bases and J dropped 6 bases, with 10 bases sitting between them. Looked up from germline, CDR1 is KGHSH and CDR2 is LQKENI. The CDR3 is made up of 13 amino acids. Here the CDR3 DNA reads TGTGCCAGCTCAGAGGGGATCCCCGGGGAGCTGTTTTTT. This sequence encodes CASSEGIPGELFF.

V usage is TRBV2 and J usage is TRBJ1-1; TRBD1 matches at 8 bases. The CDR3 totals 15 residues. CDR1 and CDR2 from the germline V gene are SNHLY and FYNNEI. The V segment lost 0 bases and the J segment 0 bases; nucleotides outside the gene matches: 0. CDR3 coding DNA: TGTGCCAGCAGTGAAGCGACAGGGGTGAACACTGAAGCTTTCTTT. Protein: CASSEATGVNTEAFF.

This clone is medium-sized within its sample. The DNA for the CDR3 is TGTGCCAGCAGGTGGAGGGGAGGAGGTTACGAGCAGTACTTC. Translated, it gives CASRWRGGGYEQYF. This chain joins TRBV13 and TRBJ2-7, with a weak D call TRBD2 (6 bases). The CDR3 loop spans 14 amino acids. V was cut by 6 bases and J by 4 bases, with 16 bases left in between. The V gene's germline CDR1 is PRHDT and CDR2 FYEKMQ (reference sequence).

V usage is TRBV11-2 and J usage is TRBJ2-1, with 13 bases identical to TRBD2. CDR1 and CDR2 from the germline V gene are SGHAT and FQNNGV. The J segment lost 7 bases and the V segment lost 5 bases, leaving 5 bases of the junction unmatched. The CDR3 spans 15 residues. Here the CDR3 DNA reads TGTGCCAGCAGCAATCGACTAGCGGGAGGTAATGAGCAGTTCTTC. This codes for CASSNRLAGGNEQFF.

This clone was seen a few times. The genes are TRBV10-2 and TRBJ2-7; 7 nucleotides match TRBD1. J lost 3 bases, V lost 2 bases, and 7 bases had no gene match. This CDR3 spans 15 amino acids. Germline values: CDR1 WSHSY, CDR2 SAAADI. The CDR3 region is CASSEDRDYFYEQYF. CDR3 coding DNA: TGCGCCAGCAGTGAGGACAGGGATTACTTCTACGAGCAGTACTTC.

V gene TRBV27 combines with J gene TRBJ2-2, with no clear D. Per the germline V gene, CDR1 is MNHEY and CDR2 is SMNVEV (reference sequence). The CDR3 extends over 14 amino acids. Trimming shortened V by 2 bases and J by 4 bases, and 8 bases separated the two germline ends. In DNA form, the CDR3 reads TGTGCCAGCAGTTTAAATTCTGGCACCGGGGAGCTGTTTTTT. Encoded protein: CASSLNSGTGELFF.

This chain connects TRBV9 to TRBJ2-1, with 7 bases lining up with TRBD2. CDR3 length: 15 residues. Germline values: CDR1 SGDLS, CDR2 YYNGEE. With V trimmed by 2 bases and J by 2 bases, 4 bases remained unmatched. This CDR3 reads CASSVSGTTYNEQFF. CDR3 DNA sequence: TGTGCCAGCAGCGTGTCCGGGACTACCTACAATGAGCAGTTCTTC.

The chain couples TRBV7-2 to TRBJ2-7; weak D call: TRBD2 (6 bases). Germline-derived CDR1 and CDR2 are SGHTA and FQGNSA. V shed 4 bases and J shed 1 base, with 17 bases lying between them. The CDR3 totals 16 residues. In nucleotides, the CDR3 is TGTGCCAGCAGCTCCCCGTCGGACGGGAGATCCTACGAGCAGTACTTC. It codes for CASSSPSDGRSYEQYF. The full variable domain, rest sourced from reference TRBV7-2 and TRBJ2-7, is GAGVSQSPSNKVTEKGKDVELRCDPISGHTALYWYRQSLGQGLEFLIYFQGNSAPDKSGLPSDRFSAERTGGSVSTLTIQRTQQEDSAVYLCASSSPSDGRSYEQYFGPGTRLTVT.

V and J are TRBV9 and TRBJ1-1; D is ambiguous. Trimming cost V 0 bases and J 1 base, with 13 bases left between them. The CDR3 is 16 amino acids. Germline V gives CDR1 SGDLS, CDR2 YYNGEE. CDR3 DNA: TGTGCCAGCAGCGTAGACGACGGGTTTGCGAACACTGAAGCTTTCTTT. This codes for CASSVDDGFANTEAFF. Complete variable domain (other parts from reference TRBV9 and TRBJ1-1): DSGVTQTPKHLITATGQRVTLRCSPRSGDLSVYWYQQSLDQGLQFLIQYYNGEERAKGNILERFSAQQFPDLHSELNLSSLELGDSALYFCASSVDDGFANTEAFFGQGTRLTVV.

The chain combines TRBV27 with TRBJ2-1, with D tentatively TRBD2 (6 bases). Trimming took off 0 bases at V and 2 bases at J, with 11 bases between the two ends. The germline CDR1 and CDR2 sequences are MNHEY and SMNVEV (reference sequence). The CDR3 is 16 residues long. The CDR3 nucleotides read TGTGCCAGCAGTTTATCGTTTACGGGAGCCTACAATGAGCAGTTCTTC. Translated, it gives CASSLSFTGAYNEQFF.

V gene TRBV7-3 combines with J gene TRBJ2-1; D is uncertain. Trimming cost V 4 bases and J 8 bases, with 12 bases left between them. Germline V gene sequence: CDR1 SGHTA, CDR2 FQGTGA. This CDR3 is built from 13 residues. The CDR3 protein is CASSSWKGDEQFF. The DNA for the CDR3 is TGTGCCAGCAGCTCTTGGAAAGGCGATGAGCAGTTCTTC. Variable domain in full (rest from reference TRBV7-3 and TRBJ2-1): GAGVSQTPSNKVTEKGKYVELRCDPISGHTALYWYRQSLGQGPEFLIYFQGTGAADDSGLPNDRFFAVRPEGSVSTLKIQRTERGDSAVYLCASSSWKGDEQFFGPGTRLTVL.

The CDR3, as DNA: TGTGCCAGCAGTCCACGGGACAGGGGGCTCGAGCAGTACTTC. As protein: CASSPRDRGLEQYF. The chain combines TRBV27 with TRBJ2-7; 12 bases align to TRBD1. The CDR3 is 14 amino acids. With V trimmed by 5 bases and J by 6 bases, 5 bases remained unmatched. Germline V gives CDR1 MNHEY, CDR2 SMNVEV (reference sequence).

The CDR3 spells CASSFPGGRDTEAFF. The CDR3, as DNA: TGTGCCAGCAGCTTCCCGGGAGGGAGGGACACTGAAGCTTTCTTT. V is TRBV7-6 and J is TRBJ1-1; D is uncertain. CDR3 size: 15 residues. V was cut by 3 bases and J by 3 bases, with 14 bases left in between. Germline lookup yields CDR1 SGHVS and CDR2 FNYEAQ.

V and J are TRBV5-5 and TRBJ2-2, with D possibly being TRBD1 or TRBD2 (5 bases each). V dropped 7 bases and J dropped 4 bases, with 11 bases sitting between them. The CDR3 consists of 13 residues. The V gene's germline CDR1 is SGHKS and CDR2 YYEKEE (reference sequence). The CDR3 sequence is CASRTGTTGELFF. The CDR3 DNA sequence: TGTGCCAGCCGGACCGGGACCACCGGGGAGCTGTTTTTT.

This clone turned up a few times. The gene calls are TRBV28 and TRBJ2-7; TRBD1 agrees at 8 bases. The ends lost 6 bases at V and 0 bases at J; junction bases unmatched: 7. CDR3 length equals 15 residues. Germline V lookup: CDR1 MDHEN, CDR2 SYDVKM. The CDR3 region has the DNA TGTGCCAGCAGACAGGACAGGGCCAGCTCCTACGAGCAGTACTTC. Its protein product is CASRQDRASSYEQYF. Full variable domain (outside the CDR3, taken from reference TRBV28 and TRBJ2-7): DVKVTQSSRYLVKRTGEKVFLECVQDMDHENMFWYRQDPGLGLRLIYFSYDVKMKEKGDIPEGYSVSREKKERFSLILESASTNQTSMYLCASRQDRASSYEQYFGPGTRLTVT.

This clone is medium-sized in the sample. The chain carries TRBV6-1 and TRBJ1-2, with a tentative D call TRBD1 (5 bases). Germline CDR1 is MNHNS and CDR2 is SASEGT. Trimming cost V 3 bases and J 3 bases, with 20 bases left between them. The CDR3 contains 17 residues. The CDR3 protein is CASSDGAMDWGDYGYTF. CDR3 coding DNA: TGTGCCAGCAGTGATGGGGCGATGGACTGGGGGGACTATGGCTACACCTTC.

J is TRBJ1-1 and V is TRBV18; tentative D call: TRBD1 (6 bases). The CDR3 extends over 12 amino acids. V shed 2 bases and J shed 13 bases, with 14 bases lying between them. Germline V gene data show CDR1 as KGHSH and CDR2 as LQKENI. The chain's CDR3 is CASSPYKGVNFF. CDR3 coding DNA: TGTGCCAGCTCACCATATAAGGGGGTGAATTTCTTT.

By proportion, this clone is medium-sized (0.01 to 0.1%). The V gene is TRBV10-2, the J gene TRBJ2-1, with D perhaps TRBD1 or TRBD2 (5 bases each). The CDR3 runs 16 residues. The V gene lost 0 bases and the J gene lost 4 bases, with 13 bases spanning the gap. From germline, CDR1 is WSHSY and CDR2 SAAADI. DNA of the CDR3: TGCGCCAGCAGTGAGTCGGGGACGGGCGGATACAATGAGCAGTTCTTC. It specifies CASSESGTGGYNEQFF.

The rearrangement uses TRBV7-2 and TRBJ1-2; a weak D match, TRBD1 (5 bases). V was trimmed by 5 bases and J by 10 bases, leaving 11 bases between them. Germline CDR1 and CDR2: SGHTA and FQGNSA. CDR3 length: 11 amino acids. As DNA, the CDR3 is TGTGCCAGCAGCGGCATCAGGGACTACACCTTC. This gives the protein CASSGIRDYTF. Full variable domain (remainder filled in from reference TRBV7-2 and TRBJ1-2): GAGVSQSPSNKVTEKGKDVELRCDPISGHTALYWYRQSLGQGLEFLIYFQGNSAPDKSGLPSDRFSAERTGGSVSTLTIQRTQQEDSAVYLCASSGIRDYTFGSGTRLTVV.

This clone appeared a few times. The chain carries TRBV5-4 and TRBJ2-1; 8 bases are a match to TRBD2. Germline lookup yields CDR1 SGHNT and CDR2 YYREEE (reference sequence). There are 16 residues in the CDR3. V lost 3 bases to trimming and J lost 4 bases; unmatched junction nucleotides: 9. This CDR3 reads CASSWERELYYNEQFF. The CDR3 DNA is TGTGCCAGCAGCTGGGAGCGGGAGCTCTATTACAATGAGCAGTTCTTC.